One sample yielded the 31 T cell receptor beta chains listed below, sequenced in a study of blood T cells in healthy people across ages. Through a sample-barcoded 5' primer and a J-beta primer mix, a second PCR was run for roughly 7 to 11 cycles. Each CDR3 protein gets one entry after TCRdb re-called the 5' RACE reads with MiXCR. This sample carries 1.5 million to 1.9 million distinct CDR3 sequences, 42% of them seen once, and the ten largest clones take over 3.5%. Sequenced: blood. These receptors were obtained from a woman younger than 30 in good health.

The chain uses TRBV30 and TRBJ2-1; 9 bases line up with TRBD2. V lost 0 bases and J lost 9; bases outside the gene matches: 3. The CDR3 totals 13 residues. Germline loops: CDR1 GTSNPN, CDR2 SVGIG (reference sequence). This CDR3 is CAWSVKTSGEQFF. The CDR3 DNA sequence: TGTGCCTGGAGTGTAAAGACTAGCGGTGAGCAGTTCTTC.

This clonotype has more than one count but fewer than ten. Compared with germline, one end of the junction differs, possibly owing to a read error. V is TRBV7-7 and J is TRBJ2-3; 7 positions agree with TRBD2. The CDR3 totals 13 residues. The germline gives CDR1 SSHAT, CDR2 FNYEAQ (reference sequence). CDR3 amino acids: CASSLEASGTQYF. CDR3 sequence (DNA): TGTGCTAGCAGCTTGGAGGCTAGCGGTACGCAGTATTTT.

This clonotype was seen a few times. This rearrangement joins TRBV7-2 to TRBJ1-5, with unresolved D. This CDR3 has 15 amino acids. Per germline, CDR1 SGHTA and CDR2 FQGNSA. Trimming cost V 1 base and J 2 bases, with 9 bases left between them. The CDR3 here is CASSLEWWGNQPQHF. The CDR3 DNA is TGTGCCAGCAGCTTAGAGTGGTGGGGCAATCAGCCCCAGCATTTT.

This clonotype was counted a few times. The V and J genes are TRBV4-3 and TRBJ1-2; D call uncertain. This CDR3 has 15 residues. Germline lookup yields CDR1 LGHNA and CDR2 YSLEER. The V and J ends lost 0 bases and 1 base respectively, with 9 bases between them. CDR3 nucleotide sequence: TGCGCCAGCAGCCAAGATGTTGGCAGTAACTATGGCTACACCTTC. This sequence encodes CASSQDVGSNYGYTF.

Only a few counts were recorded for this clonotype. The gene calls are TRBV10-3 and TRBJ1-2, with 8 bases identical to TRBD1. V was pared by 2 bases and J by 2 bases, with 7 bases of the junction left unmatched. CDR1 and CDR2 (germline): ENHRY, SYGVKD. The CDR3 length is 16 residues. The CDR3 sequence is CAISEPNRGKNYGYTF. CDR3 sequence (DNA): TGTGCCATCAGTGAGCCAAACAGGGGGAAGAACTATGGCTACACCTTC.

In this sample, this clonotype turned up a few times. This rearrangement joins TRBV4-1 to TRBJ2-5, with D uncertain. The CDR3 has 13 residues. V lost 5 bases and J lost 1, with 8 bases in between. Germline V CDR1 and CDR2: MGHRA, YSYEKL. The CDR3 nucleotides read TGCGCCAGCAGCGTGATACTCCAAGAGACCCAGTACTTC. It translates to CASSVILQETQYF.

The chain combines TRBV29-1 with TRBJ2-1; TRBD2 matches at 7 bases. CDR1 is SQVTM, CDR2 ANQGSEA, per germline. This CDR3 comprises 14 residues. V lost 1 base, J lost 2 bases, and 2 bases stayed unmatched. Here the CDR3 reads CSVEGGGTYNEQFF. The DNA of the CDR3 is TGCAGCGTTGAAGGGGGGGGGACCTACAATGAGCAGTTCTTC.

This chain joins TRBV2 and TRBJ2-3; D is undetermined. The V gene lost 4 bases and the J gene lost 6 bases, with 17 bases spanning the gap. CDR1 is SNHLY, CDR2 FYNNEI, per germline. This CDR3 is 15 amino acids long. As DNA, the CDR3 is TGTGCCAGCAGTGTCGGGTCGCGCGTTGGGGATACGCAGTATTTT. This translates into CASSVGSRVGDTQYF.

This clonotype was detected only a few times. The genes are TRBV5-1 and TRBJ2-3; D is uncertain. CDR1 is SGHRS, CDR2 YFSETQ, per germline. Trimming stripped 4 bases from V and 2 bases from J, with 14 bases between. This CDR3 is built from 15 residues. The CDR3 DNA reads TGCGCCAGCAGCATGAGGTCCCCCTCCACAGATACGCAGTATTTT. It translates to CASSMRSPSTDTQYF.

This clonotype has just a few counts. The chain combines TRBV12-3 or TRBV12-4 with TRBJ2-3; D is uncertain. V lost 9 bases and J 0 bases, leaving 7 bases between the germline ends. CDR3 size: 12 residues. The CDR3 DNA reads TGTGCCAGAGGAACTAGCACAGATACGCAGTATTTT. It translates to CARGTSTDTQYF.

The chain joins TRBV7-2 to TRBJ2-1; D unresolved. Germline V gives CDR1 SGHTA, CDR2 FQGNSA. The CDR3 runs to 14 residues. The V end lost 1 base, the J end lost 5 bases, and 9 bases lay between the germline ends. CDR3 sequence: CASSLGSEHNEQFF. CDR3 in DNA: TGTGCCAGCAGCTTAGGGTCCGAGCACAATGAGCAGTTCTTC.

CDR3: CASSSRRRGNTEAFF. CDR3 sequence (DNA): TGTGCCAGCAGCTCAAGAAGGAGGGGGAACACTGAAGCTTTCTTT. The gene calls are TRBV11-2 and TRBJ1-1; D is perhaps TRBD1 (5 bases). Germline V gene data show CDR1 as SGHAT and CDR2 as FQNNGV. The CDR3 consists of 15 residues. Trimming cost V 4 bases and J 1 base, with 13 bases left between them.

This chain uses TRBV25-1 with TRBJ2-7; D is unclear. Germline CDR1 is MGHDK and CDR2 is SYGVNS. CDR3 length: 13 residues. The V gene lost 3 bases and the J gene lost 1 base, with 7 bases spanning the gap. The CDR3 sequence: CASSESTSYEQYF. CDR3 nucleotides: TGTGCCAGCAGTGAGTCTACGTCCTACGAGCAGTACTTC.

This clonotype was seen just once. J is TRBJ2-3 and V is TRBV30; no clear D. The CDR3 covers 12 residues. Germline lookup yields CDR1 GTSNPN and CDR2 SVGIG (reference sequence). Deletions cut 6 bases from V and 1 base from J, with 8 bases between. As DNA, the CDR3 is TGTGCCTGTGCGCTCGGCACAGATACGCAGTATTTT. Encoded protein: CACALGTDTQYF.

Note on this clonotype: A read error may account for a junction end that differs from germline. The genes are TRBV6-5 and TRBJ1-5, with D possibly TRBD1 on 6 matching bases. The CDR3 is 16 amino acids. The V gene's germline CDR1 is MNHEY and CDR2 SVGAGI. CDR3 residues: CTSSPLPKGGGQPQHF. Here the CDR3 DNA reads TGTACCAGCAGTCCACTTCCCAAAGGGGGAGGTCAGCCCCAGCATTTT.

The chain carries TRBV11-2 and TRBJ2-5, with D tentatively TRBD2 (5 bases). The CDR3 is 14 residues long. Germline CDR1 is SGHAT and CDR2 is FQNNGV. Between the trimmed V and J ends, which lost 9 bases and 6 bases, there was a span of 20 bases. CDR3 bases: TGTGCCAGTAGCGTAGTTCCCACAGAAAAGACCCAGTACTTC. This sequence encodes CASSVVPTEKTQYF. Full variable domain (outside the CDR3, taken from reference TRBV11-2 and TRBJ2-5): EAGVAQSPRYKIIEKRQSVAFWCNPISGHATLYWYQQILGQGPKLLIQFQNNGVVDDSQLPKDRFSAERLKGVDSTLKIQPAKLEDSAVYLCASSVVPTEKTQYFGPGTRLLVL.

This sequence joins TRBV12-3 or TRBV12-4 and TRBJ2-3, with D perhaps TRBD2 (5 bases). There are 14 residues in the CDR3. V lost 6 bases, J lost 4 bases, and 14 bases lay in between. The CDR3 sequence is CASSPPLSADTQYF. The CDR3 DNA reads TGTGCCAGCAGCCCTCCCCTTAGCGCAGATACGCAGTATTTT.

The chain recombines TRBV20-1 with TRBJ1-2; TRBD1 might be the D (6 bases). CDR3 length: 12 amino acids. Looked up from germline, CDR1 is DFQATT and CDR2 is SNEGSKA (reference sequence). V was trimmed by 6 bases and J by 7 bases, leaving 15 bases between them. The CDR3 coding sequence is TGCAGTGCCCGGACAGCCCCCTCTGGCTACACCTTC. Protein: CSARTAPSGYTF.

This clonotype came up a few times. This rearrangement joins TRBV6-1 to TRBJ2-1, with D hard to call. Germline CDR1 MNHNS, CDR2 SASEGT. The V end lost 5 bases, the J end lost 3 bases, and 14 bases lay between the germline ends. The CDR3 sequence is 15 residues long. CDR3 protein: CASSLQAAHYNEQFF. CDR3 DNA sequence: TGTGCCAGCAGTCTTCAGGCCGCCCACTACAATGAGCAGTTCTTC.

The chain recombines TRBV29-1 with TRBJ2-3; either TRBD1 or TRBD2 may supply D (6 bases each). Trimming took off 6 bases at V and 8 bases at J, with 24 bases between the two ends. This CDR3 region has 15 residues. Germline V lookup: CDR1 SQVTM, CDR2 ANQGSEA. Here the CDR3 DNA reads TGCAGCGTCGCACGCGGGGACACTAGCACGGGTACGCAGTATTTT. This gives the protein CSVARGDTSTGTQYF.

This rearrangement joins TRBV5-1 to TRBJ2-7; a weak D match, TRBD1 (5 bases). V lost 0 bases and J lost 3, with 13 bases in between. Germline V gene lookup returns CDR1 SGHRS and CDR2 YFSETQ. The CDR3 length is 15 residues. The CDR3 reads CASSLDLRALYEQYF. DNA for the CDR3: TGCGCCAGCAGCTTGGATCTCAGGGCACTCTACGAGCAGTACTTC.

The chain combines TRBV6-6 with TRBJ2-7; possibly TRBD1 for D (6 bases). The CDR3 extends over 13 amino acids. Germline values: CDR1 MNHNY, CDR2 SVGAGI (reference sequence). Trimming left V 7 bases short and J 4 bases short, with 14 bases between. The CDR3, as DNA: TGTGCCAGCAAACCGGGACAAGGATACGAGCAGTACTTC. As protein: CASKPGQGYEQYF.

This clonotype has a handful of counts. The V and J genes are TRBV27 and TRBJ2-7, with D possibly being TRBD1 (5 bases). CDR1 is MNHEY and CDR2 is SMNVEV in the germline V gene (reference sequence). Deletions cut 3 bases from V and 3 bases from J, with 9 bases between. This CDR3 has 13 residues. CDR3 loop: CASSFDSDYEQYF. The DNA of the CDR3 is TGTGCCAGCAGTTTCGACAGCGACTACGAGCAGTACTTC.

The chain employs TRBV4-1 and TRBJ2-4; no reliable D call. The CDR3 is 13 amino acids. The V gene's germline CDR1 is MGHRA and CDR2 YSYEKL. The V end was cut by 4 bases, the J end by 1 base, with 5 bases between. The CDR3 DNA is TGCGCCAGCAGCCTGAACGCCAAAAACATTCAGTACTTC. This sequence encodes CASSLNAKNIQYF.

The chain uses TRBV20-1 and TRBJ1-2; D may be TRBD1 (5 bases). The CDR3 is made up of 13 amino acids. Per the germline V gene, CDR1 is DFQATT and CDR2 is SNEGSKA (reference sequence). Between the trimmed V and J ends, which lost 4 bases and 0 bases, there was a span of 9 bases. DNA of the CDR3: TGCAGTGCTATCCAGGGAGCTAACTATGGCTACACCTTC. This codes for CSAIQGANYGYTF.

V usage is TRBV6-2 or TRBV6-3 and J usage is TRBJ2-7; D call uncertain. CDR1 and CDR2 (germline): MNHEY, SVGEGT. The CDR3 runs to 13 residues. The V gene lost 2 bases and the J gene lost 0 bases, with 5 bases spanning the gap. In DNA form, the CDR3 reads TGTGCCAGCAGTTACGCAAACTCCTACGAGCAGTACTTC. It codes for CASSYANSYEQYF.

This clonotype has more than one count but fewer than ten. The CDR3 sequence is CASSVATGEYEQYF. The DNA for the CDR3 is TGTGCCAGCAGCGTAGCTACAGGGGAATACGAGCAGTACTTC. This chain links TRBV9 with TRBJ2-7, with TRBD1 matching 7 bases. CDR1 is SGDLS, CDR2 YYNGEE, per germline. CDR3 size: 14 residues. J was trimmed by 4 bases and V by 0 bases; bases with no gene match: 4.

This clonotype was detected only once. The genes are TRBV20-1 and TRBJ2-1, with 11 bases aligning to TRBD2. V shed 6 bases and J 7 bases; nucleotides not matched to a gene: 8. The germline V gene has CDR1 DFQATT and CDR2 SNEGSKA (reference sequence). The CDR3 totals 14 residues. The CDR3 loop reads CSADLAGGRNEQFF. CDR3 coding DNA: TGCAGTGCCGATCTAGCGGGAGGTCGGAATGAGCAGTTCTTC.

The chain carries TRBV6-2 or TRBV6-3 and TRBJ2-5; a possible D gene is TRBD1 (5 bases). The V end was cut by 0 bases, the J end by 5 bases, with 10 bases between. This CDR3 comprises 14 residues. Germline CDR1 MNHEY, CDR2 SVGEGT. This chain's CDR3 is CASSYSWGTETQYF. CDR3 coding DNA: TGTGCCAGCAGTTACTCGTGGGGCACGGAGACCCAGTACTTC.

The chain employs TRBV12-3 or TRBV12-4 and TRBJ2-4; 8 nucleotides align to TRBD1. The closer fit of TRBJ2-5 to the DNA end suggests the J call may be wrong. This CDR3 region has 21 residues. The CDR3 loop is CARNATDGQGKIRVHQETQYF. For the CDR3, the DNA is TGTGCCAGGAACGCCACAGACGGACAGGGAAAGATCAGAGTTCATCAAGAGACCCAGTACTTC.

There are a few counts of this clonotype. V and J are TRBV7-8 and TRBJ2-7; 10 bases are a match to TRBD1. J lost 3 bases, V lost 3 bases, and 5 bases had no gene match. Germline V gene sequence: CDR1 SGHVS, CDR2 FQNEAQ. The CDR3 runs to 15 residues. The CDR3 reads CASSFYRDRGYEQYF. The CDR3 DNA reads as TGTGCCAGCAGCTTTTACCGGGACAGGGGCTACGAGCAGTACTTC.